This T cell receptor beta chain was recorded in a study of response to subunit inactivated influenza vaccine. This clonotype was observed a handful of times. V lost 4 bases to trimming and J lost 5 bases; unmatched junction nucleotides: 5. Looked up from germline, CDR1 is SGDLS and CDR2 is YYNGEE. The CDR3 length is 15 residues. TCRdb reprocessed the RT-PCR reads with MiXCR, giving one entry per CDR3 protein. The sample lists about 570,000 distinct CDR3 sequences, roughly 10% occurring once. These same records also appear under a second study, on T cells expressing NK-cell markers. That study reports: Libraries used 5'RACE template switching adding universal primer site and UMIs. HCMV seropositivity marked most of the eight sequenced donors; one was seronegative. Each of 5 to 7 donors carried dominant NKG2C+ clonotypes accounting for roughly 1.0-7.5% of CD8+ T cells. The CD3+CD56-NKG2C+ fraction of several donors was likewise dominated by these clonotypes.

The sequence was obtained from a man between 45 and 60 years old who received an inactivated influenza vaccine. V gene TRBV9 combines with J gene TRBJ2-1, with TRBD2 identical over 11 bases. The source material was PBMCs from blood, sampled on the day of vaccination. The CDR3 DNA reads TGTGCCAGCAGCCCCCTACTAGCGGGGGACAATGAGCAGTTCTTC. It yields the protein CASSPLLAGDNEQFF.